The rows below give T cell receptor beta chains drawn from one sample of a study of vaccination effects on CD4 cells after COVID-19. Their antigens are not known. Profiled with immunoSEQ multiplex PCR; TCRdb holds only in-frame clones, not every one. The data show about 24,000 clones, with 73% seen just once and 7.8% held by the top ten. The starting material was CD4+ T cells from PBMCs cultured with SARS-CoV-2 spike peptides, obtained after COVID-19 vaccination. Every receptor here comes from a human donor who received a COVID-19 vaccine. Both conserved end residues are trimmed from each CDR3.

J: TRBJ2-3
V: TRBV7-2
CDR3: ASSLMSTDMQY

J: TRBJ2-3
V: TRBV6-2/TRBV6-3
CDR3: ASSYPYGAQY

J: TRBJ1-3
V: TRBV30
CDR3: AWSVLNGRGPGNTIY

J: TRBJ1-1
V: TRBV9
CDR3: ASRGAGGVAEAF

J: TRBJ1-2
V: TRBV6-5
CDR3: ASIAASYGYT

J: TRBJ2-5
V: TRBV18
CDR3: ASSPGLGREETQY

J: TRBJ1-2
V: TRBV5-1
CDR3: ASSLGQGGNYGYT

J: TRBJ1-2
V: TRBV5-6
CDR3: ASSLKQGYGYT

J: TRBJ2-7
V: TRBV4-1
CDR3: ASSQPDRGNLYEQY

J: TRBJ1-4
V: TRBV3-1/TRBV3-2
CDR3: ASSQDLGRGDEKLF

J: TRBJ1-6
V: TRBV19
CDR3: ASTPPGSAYSPLH

J: TRBJ1-2
V: TRBV18
CDR3: ASSPNLYGYT

J: TRBJ2-7
V: TRBV30
CDR3: AWRGKGLAGLEQY

J: TRBJ2-3
V: TRBV11-3
CDR3: ASSLSQGAVDTQY

J: TRBJ2-5
V: TRBV7-5
CDR3: ARSLGKGSQETQY

J: TRBJ2-1
V: TRBV2
CDR3: ASSERRESYEQF

J: TRBJ1-6
V: TRBV7-9
CDR3: ASSLAQAFSYNSPLH

J: TRBJ1-3
V: TRBV5-5
CDR3: ASSLEGSGNTIY

J: TRBJ1-3
V: TRBV4-1
CDR3: ASSQSSSAGPSGNTIY

J: TRBJ1-2
V: TRBV6-5
CDR3: ASSLDRNNYGYT

J: TRBJ2-4
V: TRBV5-1
CDR3: ASSLGDRRNIQY

J: TRBJ2-7
V: TRBV18
CDR3: ASSPTGVGEQY

J: TRBJ2-3
V: TRBV6-5
CDR3: ASSYSWNREADTQY

J: TRBJ1-1
V: TRBV7-9
CDR3: ASSAVGDEAF

J: TRBJ2-2
V: TRBV5-1
CDR3: ASSSQTGVKNTGELF

J: TRBJ2-1
V: TRBV4-1
CDR3: ASSQEGQTSVRGF

J: TRBJ1-2
V: TRBV18
CDR3: ASSPDRSNYGYT

J: TRBJ2-7
V: TRBV3-1/TRBV3-2
CDR3: ASSQEGGSYEQY

J: TRBJ2-7
V: TRBV5-6
CDR3: ASSLAPDREQY

J: TRBJ2-1
V: TRBV2
CDR3: ASSDPAGTSYNEQF

J: TRBJ2-1
V: TRBV7-2
CDR3: ASSRTSGRASYNEQF

J: TRBJ2-7
V: TRBV2
CDR3: ASSETLTSGLTYEQY

J: TRBJ2-1
V: TRBV12-3/TRBV12-4
CDR3: ASSRTSEEQF

J: TRBJ1-4
V: TRBV6-5
CDR3: ASSYQQGGGEKLF

J: TRBJ1-2
V: TRBV30
CDR3: AWGMYGYT

J: TRBJ2-7
V: TRBV19
CDR3: ASSQTSYEQY

J: TRBJ1-5
V: TRBV11-1
CDR3: ASSLQWNQPQH

J: TRBJ2-2
V: TRBV9
CDR3: ASSVVGQGKTGELF